Shown below are 26 T cell receptor beta chains from a single sample sequenced in a study of cytomegalovirus exposure and HLA in healthy donors (dated by TCRdb to about 2017). Libraries were built with the immunoSEQ multiplex PCR assay. The multiplex PCR relied on a mix of 60 forward primers for TCR Vbeta segments and 13 reverse primers for TCR Jbeta segments. TCRdb re-hosts the immuneACCESS table, in-frame sequences only. Its copies lack some clones; in the studies checked, an unresolved V gene accounts for under half of them, and the cause for the rest is not known. The sample table gives tens of thousands of clones. Roughly 2% of the sample is in the top ten clones. The specimen was PBMCs. These receptors originate from a woman aged 40 to 49 in good health and CMV-seropositive.

This rearrangement joins TRBV4-1 to TRBJ2-3, with 8 bases aligning to TRBD2. Germline lookup yields CDR1 MGHRA and CDR2 YSYEKL. This CDR3 comprises 17 residues. The J segment lost 5 bases and the V segment lost 0 bases, leaving 10 bases of the junction unmatched. As DNA, the CDR3 is TGCGCCAGCAGCCAAGATCCCCCGGGGGGGCTTCTAGATACGCAGTATTTT. Encoded protein: CASSQDPPGGLLDTQYF.

The rearrangement joins TRBV29-1 to TRBJ2-1, with a tentative D call TRBD2 (6 bases). The CDR3 length is 12 residues. CDR1 SQVTM and CDR2 ANQGSEA come from the germline V gene. The germline V and J ends were trimmed by 3 bases and 11 bases, with 14 bases remaining between them. For the CDR3, the DNA is TGCAGCGTTGATCGCGGACGGGGGAAGCAGTTCTTC. Its protein is CSVDRGRGKQFF.

The rearrangement joins TRBV2 to TRBJ2-1, with 11 positions matching TRBD2. The CDR3 has 13 amino acids. Per germline, CDR1 SNHLY and CDR2 FYNNEI. J was trimmed by 9 bases and V by 3 bases; bases with no gene match: 1. The CDR3 region has the DNA TGTGCCAGCAGTGACGGACTAGCGGGTGAGCAGTTCTTC. It codes for CASSDGLAGEQFF. The full variable domain, in which reference TRBV2 and TRBJ2-1 provide the parts outside the CDR3, is EPEVTQTPSHQVTQMGQEVILRCVPISNHLYFYWYRQILGQKVEFLVSFYNNEISEKSEIFDDQFSVERPDGSNFTLKIRSTKLEDSAMYFCASSDGLAGEQFFGPGTRLTVL.

This rearrangement joins TRBV29-1 to TRBJ2-1, with 7 nucleotides matching TRBD2. CDR1 and CDR2 from the germline V gene are SQVTM and ANQGSEA. The CDR3 has 11 residues. V shed 6 bases and J 7 bases; nucleotides not matched to a gene: 3. DNA for the CDR3: TGCAGCGTGCGGGGGATTAATGAGCAGTTCTTC. This sequence encodes CSVRGINEQFF.

The chain joins TRBV4-1 to TRBJ2-5; 9 bases map to TRBD2. The CDR3 covers 16 residues. V shed 4 bases and J 2 bases; nucleotides not matched to a gene: 8. The germline gives CDR1 MGHRA, CDR2 YSYEKL. CDR3 residues: CASSPGTTSGQETQYF. CDR3 DNA: TGCGCCAGCAGCCCAGGGACGACTAGCGGACAAGAGACCCAGTACTTC.

The V gene is TRBV7-6, the J gene TRBJ2-5; TRBD1 matches 7 bases. The CDR3 loop spans 14 amino acids. V shed 3 bases, J shed 2 bases, and the junction held 3 bases outside the gene matches. Per the germline V gene, CDR1 is SGHVS and CDR2 is FNYEAQ. The CDR3 region has the DNA TGTGCCAGCAGCTTCAGGGGGAGACAAGAGACCCAGTACTTC. Encoded protein: CASSFRGRQETQYF.

In DNA form, the CDR3 reads TGTGCCAGCAGCGTGGGACAGGGGAGGACTGAAGCTTTCTTT. This encodes CASSVGQGRTEAFF. V is TRBV9 and J is TRBJ1-1; 10 positions match TRBD1. J was trimmed by 5 bases and V by 2 bases; bases with no gene match: 3. From germline, CDR1 is SGDLS and CDR2 YYNGEE. The CDR3 runs to 14 residues. Full variable domain (rest looked up from reference TRBV9 and TRBJ1-1): DSGVTQTPKHLITATGQRVTLRCSPRSGDLSVYWYQQSLDQGLQFLIQYYNGEERAKGNILERFSAQQFPDLHSELNLSSLELGDSALYFCASSVGQGRTEAFFGQGTRLTVV.

J is TRBJ2-7 and V is TRBV5-1; 7 bases are a match to TRBD1. The germline V gene encodes CDR1 SGHRS and CDR2 YFSETQ. The CDR3 loop spans 14 amino acids. Losses at the gene ends were 3 bases for V and 3 bases for J; bases not matched to a gene: 6. CDR3 DNA sequence: TGCGCCAGCAGCTCGCTGGGACAGCACTACGAGCAGTACTTC. Amino acids: CASSSLGQHYEQYF.

The J gene is TRBJ2-3, the V gene TRBV6-4, with TRBD2 matching over 11 bases. After removal of 6 bases from V and 3 bases from J, the junction contained 2 bases not matched to a gene. The CDR3 has 14 amino acids. CDR1 is MRHNA, CDR2 SNTAGT, per germline. CDR3 sequence reads: CASSIAGGTDTQYF. The CDR3 DNA is TGTGCCAGCAGCATAGCGGGGGGGACAGATACGCAGTATTTT.

This rearrangement joins TRBV9 to TRBJ2-1, with D possibly being TRBD2 (6 bases). CDR1 and CDR2 (germline): SGDLS, YYNGEE. Trimming stripped 2 bases from V and 0 bases from J, with 9 bases between. The CDR3 length is 15 residues. CDR3 nucleotide sequence: TGTGCCAGCAGCGTTAGCGGAAACTCCTACAATGAGCAGTTCTTC. It specifies CASSVSGNSYNEQFF.

The chain uses TRBV6-1 and TRBJ2-5; D is ambiguous. V was pared by 7 bases and J by 5 bases, with 14 bases between. The CDR3 is 13 amino acids. Germline CDR1 is MNHNS and CDR2 is SASEGT. CDR3 DNA sequence: TGTGCCAGCACCGAAGTCCTCGGGGAGACCCAGTACTTC. Protein product: CASTEVLGETQYF.

The chain combines TRBV28 with TRBJ1-5, with D possibly matching TRBD1 (5 bases). This CDR3 is built from 15 residues. The germline V and J ends were trimmed by 2 bases and 5 bases, with 13 bases remaining between them. CDR1 is MDHEN, CDR2 SYDVKM, per germline. The CDR3 loop is CASSLDQGPYQPQHF. The CDR3 nucleotides read TGTGCCAGCAGTTTAGACCAGGGCCCTTATCAGCCCCAGCATTTT.

The chain joins TRBV4-3 to TRBJ2-7, with 9 bases lining up with TRBD1. V gave up 3 bases and J gave up 3 bases; unmatched junction bases: 0. The CDR3 length is 13 residues. Germline assignment: CDR1 LGHNA and CDR2 YSLEER. The CDR3 region has the DNA TGCGCCAGCAGCCAGACAGGGGGCTACGAGCAGTACTTC. Translation gives CASSQTGGYEQYF.

This chain joins TRBV7-2 and TRBJ1-2; 8 bases match TRBD1. This CDR3 comprises 16 residues. Germline V gives CDR1 SGHTA, CDR2 FQGNSA. Losses at the gene ends were 2 bases for V and 0 bases for J; bases not matched to a gene: 5. The CDR3 spells CASSLQGANSNYGYTF. For the CDR3, the DNA is TGTGCCAGCAGCTTACAGGGGGCCAACTCTAACTATGGCTACACCTTC.

The chain is built from TRBV7-9 and TRBJ2-1, with D possibly matching TRBD1 (5 bases). The CDR3 is made up of 14 amino acids. Trimming pared 0 bases from V and 9 bases from J, leaving 12 bases between. CDR1 and CDR2 from the germline V gene are SEHNR and FQNEAQ (reference sequence). The DNA of the CDR3 is TGTGCCAGCAGCTTAGCGCTACGGCAGGGTGAGCAGTTCTTC. Amino acid sequence: CASSLALRQGEQFF.

J is TRBJ2-7 and V is TRBV9; TRBD2 matches at 14 bases. The CDR3 has 15 residues. Trimming removed 2 bases from V and 5 bases from J; junction bases left unmatched: 3. Germline loops: CDR1 SGDLS, CDR2 YYNGEE. The CDR3 coding sequence is TGTGCCAGCAGCGTTAAGGGACTAGCGGGAGACGAGCAGTACTTC. Translation: CASSVKGLAGDEQYF.

In DNA form, the CDR3 reads TGCGCCAGCAGCAGCGGGGACGGTTCACCCCTCCACTTT. Its translation is CASSSGDGSPLHF. The chain employs TRBV4-1 and TRBJ1-6; maybe TRBD1 (5 bases). V dropped 5 bases and J dropped 9 bases, with 11 bases sitting between them. CDR3 length equals 13 residues. The germline V gene encodes CDR1 MGHRA and CDR2 YSYEKL.

CDR3 sequence reads: CASSWSWGQVSYEQYF. The CDR3 nucleotides are TGTGCCAGCAGCTGGAGTTGGGGACAGGTCTCCTACGAGCAGTACTTC. The rearrangement uses TRBV5-6 and TRBJ2-7; 8 nucleotides agree with TRBD1. This CDR3 has 16 amino acids. CDR1 SGHDT and CDR2 YYEEEE come from the germline V gene. Trimming removed 3 bases from V and 0 bases from J; junction bases left unmatched: 8.

The chain is built from TRBV19 and TRBJ1-2; TRBD1 agrees at 10 bases. Germline trimming cut 5 bases from V and 4 bases from J; bases unmatched to any gene: 10. Germline lookup yields CDR1 LNHDA and CDR2 SQIVND (reference sequence). This CDR3 region has 16 residues. The CDR3 region is CASSLTGTGDIYGYTF. CDR3 in DNA: TGTGCCAGTAGTTTAACCGGGACAGGGGATATCTATGGCTACACCTTC.

The V call is TRBV18, the J call TRBJ1-6, with TRBD1 identical over 10 bases. The V gene end was trimmed by 3 bases and the J gene end by 5 bases; junction bases not matched to a gene: 1. The germline V gene encodes CDR1 KGHSH and CDR2 LQKENI. The CDR3 consists of 15 residues. CDR3 protein: CASSPGQGNNSPLHF. CDR3 nucleotide sequence: TGTGCCAGCTCACCGGGACAGGGGAATAATTCACCCCTCCACTTT.

The V gene is TRBV12-5, the J gene TRBJ1-2; 10 bases align to TRBD1. V gave up 0 bases and J gave up 7 bases; unmatched junction bases: 8. This CDR3 is 16 amino acids long. Per the germline V gene, CDR1 is LGHNT and CDR2 is FRNRAP. CDR3 nucleotides: TGTGCTAGTGGTTTGGTACAGGGACAGGGGCAAAGTGGCTACACCTTC. It is translated as CASGLVQGQGQSGYTF.

This chain's CDR3 is CATSRDSAEAFF. DNA of the CDR3: TGTGCCACCAGCAGAGATTCAGCTGAAGCTTTCTTT. This chain connects TRBV15 to TRBJ1-1, with D hard to call. V lost 0 bases to trimming and J lost 6 bases, with 5 bases between them. The CDR3 has 12 residues. Germline CDR1 reads LNHNV; CDR2 reads YYDKDF (reference sequence).

V is TRBV4-3 and J is TRBJ2-7; tentatively, D is TRBD1 (5 bases). The CDR3 runs to 14 residues. From germline, CDR1 is LGHNA and CDR2 YSLEER. Trimming pared 1 base from V and 3 bases from J, leaving 10 bases between. CDR3 DNA: TGCGCCAGCAGCCAAGGGCAGGGTCTCTACGAGCAGTACTTC. Residues: CASSQGQGLYEQYF.

The chain links TRBV30 to TRBJ2-7; maybe TRBD2 (5 bases). Trimming took off 1 base at V and 1 base at J, with 17 bases between the two ends. In germline, CDR1 is GTSNPN, CDR2 SVGIG (reference sequence). CDR3 size: 16 residues. The chain's CDR3 is CAWSGLEVARSYEQYF. The DNA of the CDR3 is TGTGCCTGGAGTGGGCTGGAGGTAGCGAGATCCTACGAGCAGTACTTC.

CDR3 nucleotides: TGTGCCTGGAGTACTTTCCCCGGGACAGATAATTCACCCCTCCACTTT. Residues: CAWSTFPGTDNSPLHF. The chain is built from TRBV30 and TRBJ1-6, with 7 bases identical to TRBD1. Per germline, CDR1 GTSNPN and CDR2 SVGIG (reference sequence). The CDR3 loop spans 16 amino acids. After removal of 2 bases from V and 5 bases from J, the junction contained 9 bases not matched to a gene.

The chain carries TRBV9 and TRBJ2-2; 8 bases match TRBD2. CDR3 length: 15 amino acids. Trimming took 0 bases from V and 5 from J; bases not matched to a gene: 3. From germline, CDR1 is SGDLS and CDR2 YYNGEE. In DNA form, the CDR3 reads TGTGCCAGCAGCGTAGCGGGAGGGAGGACCGGGGAGCTGTTTTTT. Translating it yields CASSVAGGRTGELFF.